These 18 T cell receptor beta chains were sequenced from one sample in a study of vaccination effects on CD4 cells after COVID-19. The data were produced by immunoSEQ multiplex PCR, yet TCRdb's version contains in-frame clones alone and is incomplete. Of 50,000 to 60,000 clones listed, 70% to 80% are singletons. At the end of approximately 10 days of culture, CD4+ T cells were isolated. No antigen has been assigned to these receptors. The sample consisted of CD4+ T cells from PBMCs cultured without peptide, taken before COVID-19 vaccination. The origin of the receptors is a human donor who received a COVID-19 vaccine.

This chain links TRBV6-5 with TRBJ1-2, with 7 bases fitting TRBD1. Germline CDR1 and CDR2: MNHEY and SVGAGI. The CDR3 sequence is 15 residues long. V gave up 7 bases and J gave up 2 bases; unmatched junction bases: 10. CDR3 sequence reads: CASTIARDRNYGYTF. The CDR3 coding sequence is TGTGCCAGCACCATCGCCCGGGACAGAAACTATGGCTACACCTTC.

The chain links TRBV28 to TRBJ2-7, with D hard to call. V was shortened by 5 bases and J by 1 base, with 18 bases between the two germline ends. This CDR3 comprises 16 residues. From germline, CDR1 is MDHEN and CDR2 SYDVKM. The CDR3, as DNA: TGTGCCAGCAGTCCCTCCTCGGAAACGGGTTCCTACGAGCAGTACGTC. Encoded protein: CASSPSSETGSYEQYV.

This sequence joins TRBV7-8 and TRBJ1-4; 10 nucleotides match TRBD1. V dropped 5 bases and J dropped 3; count of bases not matched to a gene: 9. Germline lookup yields CDR1 SGHVS and CDR2 FQNEAQ. This CDR3 contains 17 residues. In DNA form, the CDR3 reads TGTGCCAGCAGCCTAAGGACAGGGGGTGCCCCTAATGAAAAACTGTTTTTT. Its protein product is CASSLRTGGAPNEKLFF.

The chain combines TRBV5-1 with TRBJ2-5; D gene unclear. CDR3 length: 14 amino acids. V lost 4 bases and J lost 5, with 15 bases in between. Germline CDR1 reads SGHRS; CDR2 reads YFSETQ. DNA of the CDR3: TGCGCCAGCAGCGCGGATGCATTTCGGGAGACCCAGTACTTC. Amino acids: CASSADAFRETQYF.

J is TRBJ2-5 and V is TRBV5-5, with D uncertain. The germline V gene has CDR1 SGHKS and CDR2 YYEKEE (reference sequence). The length of the CDR3 is 13 residues. Trimming left V 1 base short and J 6 bases short, with 10 bases between. The CDR3 here is CASSLNSLQTQYF. The CDR3 DNA reads as TGTGCCAGCAGCTTGAATTCCCTCCAGACCCAGTACTTC.

The chain is built from TRBV5-6 and TRBJ2-3, with 9 bases identical to TRBD2. The CDR3 has 16 amino acids. V shed 4 bases, J shed 4 bases, and the junction held 10 bases outside the gene matches. CDR1 is SGHDT, CDR2 YYEEEE, per germline. The CDR3 reads CASSPVGTSIADTQYF. CDR3 in DNA: TGTGCCAGCAGCCCGGTGGGGACTAGCATTGCAGATACGCAGTATTTT.

V gene TRBV15 combines with J gene TRBJ2-5; the match to TRBD2 covers 13 bases. This CDR3 has 15 residues. Germline V gene sequence: CDR1 LNHNV, CDR2 YYDKDF (reference sequence). V dropped 5 bases and J dropped 10; count of bases not matched to a gene: 10. CDR3 nucleotides: TGTGCCACCAGCGTAACTAGCGGGGGGGCCTATAGCCAGTACTTC. It yields the protein CATSVTSGGAYSQYF. The full variable domain, its missing parts supplied by reference TRBV15 and TRBJ2-5, is DAMVIQNPRYQVTQFGKPVTLSCSQTLNHNVMYWYQQKSSQAPKLLFHYYDKDFNNEADTPDNFQSRRPNTSFCFLDIRSPGLGDTAMYLCATSVTSGGAYSQYFGPGTRLLVL.

The CDR3 DNA sequence: TGTGCCAGCAGTGAGGGGGGGAGTTCACCCCTCCACTTT. This encodes CASSEGGSSPLHF. V and J are TRBV6-4 and TRBJ1-6, with D maybe TRBD1 (5 bases). The CDR3 totals 13 residues. From germline, CDR1 is MRHNA and CDR2 SNTAGT. Trimming took off 3 bases at V and 9 bases at J, with 9 bases between the two ends.

This chain connects TRBV6-5 to TRBJ1-5; D is unresolved. Germline V lookup: CDR1 MNHEY, CDR2 SVGAGI. V was cut by 0 bases and J by 7 bases, with 16 bases left in between. The CDR3 sequence is 16 residues long. The CDR3 region is CASSYSEWGYSQPQHF. The CDR3 bases are TGTGCCAGCAGTTACTCGGAGTGGGGATATTCCCAGCCCCAGCATTTT.

The V and J genes are TRBV13 and TRBJ2-5; 10 bases agree with TRBD1. V gave up 4 bases and J gave up 5 bases; unmatched junction bases: 10. CDR3 size: 16 residues. Germline CDR1 is PRHDT and CDR2 is FYEKMQ (reference sequence). This chain's CDR3 is CASSSWGTGEMETQYF. In DNA, the CDR3 is TGTGCCAGCAGCTCATGGGGGACAGGGGAGATGGAGACCCAGTACTTC.

This chain connects TRBV3-1 (or the pseudogene TRBV3-2) to TRBJ2-7, with 16 bases that match TRBD2. The V and J ends lost 4 bases and 6 bases, in that order; junction bases with no gene match: 6. The CDR3 is made up of 16 amino acids. Germline CDR1 and CDR2: LGHDT and YNNKEL (reference sequence). The CDR3 DNA sequence: TGTGCCAGCAGCCCGGGACTAGCGGGGGGGCCGGTCGAGCAGTACGTC. Its translation is CASSPGLAGGPVEQYV.

This chain joins TRBV9 and TRBJ1-1; no clear D gene. The CDR3 is 14 residues long. The germline CDR1 and CDR2 sequences are SGDLS and YYNGEE. The germline V and J ends were trimmed by 0 bases and 2 bases, with 8 bases remaining between them. The CDR3, as DNA: TGTGCCAGCAGCGTAGTGTCGGTCAACACTGAAGCTTTCTTT. It yields the protein CASSVVSVNTEAFF.

The V and J genes are TRBV25-1 and TRBJ2-1; D ambiguous. Germline V gene data show CDR1 as MGHDK and CDR2 as SYGVNS. The CDR3 covers 15 residues. V lost 3 bases, J lost 9 bases, and 18 bases lay in between. DNA for the CDR3: TGTGCCAGCAGTGACCCACGGATGAAGATGGGTGAGCAGTTCTTC. This translates into CASSDPRMKMGEQFF.

Of note for this clone: Relative to the germline gene, one junction end is altered; a read error may explain this. The chain uses TRBV12-3 or TRBV12-4 and TRBJ2-3; 12 bases match TRBD2. This CDR3 region has 13 residues. The CDR3 protein is CASSLAGGFTQYF. In nucleotides, the CDR3 is TGTGCCAGCAGTCTAGCGGGGGGGTTTACGCAGTATTTT.

This chain joins TRBV19 and TRBJ1-1; D call uncertain. The V end lost 5 bases, the J end lost 1 base, and 5 bases lay between the germline ends. CDR1 is LNHDA and CDR2 is SQIVND in the germline V gene (reference sequence). CDR3 length: 12 amino acids. CDR3 sequence: CASSFPNTEAFF. The CDR3 nucleotides are TGTGCCAGTAGTTTCCCGAACACTGAAGCTTTCTTT.

This clone turned up a few times. The chain is built from TRBV5-5 and TRBJ2-2; the D is unclear. The germline V gene encodes CDR1 SGHKS and CDR2 YYEKEE (reference sequence). V was clipped by 0 bases and J by 7 bases, with 10 bases between them. This CDR3 has 14 amino acids. Here the CDR3 DNA reads TGTGCCAGCAGCTTGGACTGGCGCGGCGGGGAGCTGTTTTTT. As protein: CASSLDWRGGELFF.

This clone appeared a single time. V gene TRBV28 combines with J gene TRBJ2-1; the D gene is possibly TRBD2 (5 bases). The CDR3 extends over 11 amino acids. Trimming pared 7 bases from V and 10 bases from J, leaving 11 bases between. In germline, CDR1 is MDHEN, CDR2 SYDVKM. Here the CDR3 reads CASTQTGEQFF. In nucleotides, the CDR3 is TGTGCCAGCACCCAAACGGGGGAGCAGTTCTTC.

J is TRBJ1-6 and V is TRBV7-2; no clear D gene. From germline, CDR1 is SGHTA and CDR2 FQGNSA. V lost 6 bases to trimming and J lost 11 bases, with 17 bases between them. The CDR3 spans 14 residues. The CDR3 loop is CASSSLVARPPLHF. DNA of the CDR3: TGTGCCAGCAGTTCCTTAGTCGCCAGGCCACCCCTCCACTTT.